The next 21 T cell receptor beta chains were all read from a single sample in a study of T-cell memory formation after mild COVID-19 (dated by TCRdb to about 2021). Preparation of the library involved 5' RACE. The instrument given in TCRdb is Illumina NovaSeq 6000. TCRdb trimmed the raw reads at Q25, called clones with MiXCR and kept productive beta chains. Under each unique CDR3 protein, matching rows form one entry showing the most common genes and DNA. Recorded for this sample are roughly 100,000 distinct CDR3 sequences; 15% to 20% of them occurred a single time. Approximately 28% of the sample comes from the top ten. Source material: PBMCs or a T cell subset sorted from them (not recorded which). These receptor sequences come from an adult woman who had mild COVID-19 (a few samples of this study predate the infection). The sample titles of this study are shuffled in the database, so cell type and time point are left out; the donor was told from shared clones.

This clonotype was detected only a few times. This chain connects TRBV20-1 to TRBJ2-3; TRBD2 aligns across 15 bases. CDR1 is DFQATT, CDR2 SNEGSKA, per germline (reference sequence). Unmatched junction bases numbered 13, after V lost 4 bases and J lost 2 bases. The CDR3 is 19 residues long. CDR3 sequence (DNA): TGCAGTGCTACCGGACTAGCGGGGGGGTTATTATTGAACACAGATACGCAGTATTTT. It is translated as CSATGLAGGLLLNTDTQYF.

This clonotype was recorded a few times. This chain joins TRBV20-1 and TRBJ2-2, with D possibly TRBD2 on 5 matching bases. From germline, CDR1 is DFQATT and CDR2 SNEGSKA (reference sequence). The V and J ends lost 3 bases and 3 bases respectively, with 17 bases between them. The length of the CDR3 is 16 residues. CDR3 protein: CSASPHGEMDTGELFF. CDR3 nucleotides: TGCAGTGCTAGCCCCCACGGGGAGATGGACACCGGGGAGCTGTTTTTT.

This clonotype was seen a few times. CDR3 protein: CSVTSVGENEQFF. CDR3 sequence (DNA): TGCAGCGTCACCAGCGTGGGGGAGAATGAGCAGTTCTTC. The chain couples TRBV29-1 to TRBJ2-1; D tentatively reads TRBD1 or TRBD2 (5 bases each). The V end was cut by 6 bases, the J end by 7 bases, with 16 bases between. The CDR3 loop spans 13 amino acids. CDR1 is SQVTM and CDR2 is ANQGSEA in the germline V gene.

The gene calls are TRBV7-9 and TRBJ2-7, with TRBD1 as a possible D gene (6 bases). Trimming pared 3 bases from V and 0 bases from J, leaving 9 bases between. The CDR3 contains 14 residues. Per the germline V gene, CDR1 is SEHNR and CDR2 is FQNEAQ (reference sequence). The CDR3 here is CASSFAGASYEQYF. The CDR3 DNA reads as TGTGCCAGCAGCTTCGCAGGGGCCTCCTACGAGCAGTACTTC.

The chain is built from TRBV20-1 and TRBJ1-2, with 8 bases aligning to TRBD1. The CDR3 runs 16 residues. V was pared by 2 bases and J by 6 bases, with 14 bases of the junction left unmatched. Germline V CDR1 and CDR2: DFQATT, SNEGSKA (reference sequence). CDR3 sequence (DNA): TGCAGTGCTAGAATCCGAAACCCCGGACAGGGTGATGGCTACACCTTC. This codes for CSARIRNPGQGDGYTF.

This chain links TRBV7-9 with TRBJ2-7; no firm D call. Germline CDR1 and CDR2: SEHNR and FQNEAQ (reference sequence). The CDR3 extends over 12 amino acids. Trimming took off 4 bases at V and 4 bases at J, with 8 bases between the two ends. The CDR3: CASSSHRYEQYF. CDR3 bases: TGTGCCAGCAGCTCTCATCGGTACGAGCAGTACTTC.

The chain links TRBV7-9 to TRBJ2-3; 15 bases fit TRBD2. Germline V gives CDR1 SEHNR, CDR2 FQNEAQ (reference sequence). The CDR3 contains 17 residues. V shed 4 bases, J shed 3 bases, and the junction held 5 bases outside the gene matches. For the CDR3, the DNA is TGTGCCAGCAGCTACGGGACTAGCGGGGGGAATACAGATACGCAGTATTTT. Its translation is CASSYGTSGGNTDTQYF. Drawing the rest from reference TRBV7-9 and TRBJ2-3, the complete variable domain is DTGVSQNPRHKITKRGQNVTFRCDPISEHNRLYWYRQTLGQGPEFLTYFQNEAQLEKSRLLSDRFSAERPKGSFSTLEIQRTEQGDSAMYLCASSYGTSGGNTDTQYFGPGTRLTVL.

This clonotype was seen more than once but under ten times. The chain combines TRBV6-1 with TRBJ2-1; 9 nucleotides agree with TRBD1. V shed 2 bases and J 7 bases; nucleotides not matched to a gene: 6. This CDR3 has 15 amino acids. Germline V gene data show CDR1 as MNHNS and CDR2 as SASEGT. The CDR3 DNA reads TGTGCCAGCAGTGAACTGGACAGGGGAACGAATGAGCAGTTCTTC. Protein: CASSELDRGTNEQFF.

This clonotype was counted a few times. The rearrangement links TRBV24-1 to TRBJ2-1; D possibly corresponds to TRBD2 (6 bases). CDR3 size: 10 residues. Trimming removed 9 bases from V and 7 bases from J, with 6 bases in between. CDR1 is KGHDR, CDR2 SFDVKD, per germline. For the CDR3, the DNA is TGTGCCACCGGAGGGAATGAGCAGTTCTTC. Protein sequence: CATGGNEQFF.

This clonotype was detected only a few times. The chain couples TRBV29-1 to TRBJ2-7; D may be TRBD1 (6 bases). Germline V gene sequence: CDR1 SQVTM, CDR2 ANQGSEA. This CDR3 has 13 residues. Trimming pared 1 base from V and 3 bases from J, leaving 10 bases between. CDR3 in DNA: TGCAGCGTTGAAGGGACAGAGAACTACGAGCAGTACTTC. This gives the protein CSVEGTENYEQYF.

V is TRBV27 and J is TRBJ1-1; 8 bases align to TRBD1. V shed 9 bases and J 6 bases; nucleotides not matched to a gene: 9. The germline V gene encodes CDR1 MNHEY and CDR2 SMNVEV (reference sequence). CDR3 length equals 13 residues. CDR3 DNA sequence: TGTGCCAGTAGACCCCCGGACAGGGCTGAAGCTTTCTTT. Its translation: CASRPPDRAEAFF.

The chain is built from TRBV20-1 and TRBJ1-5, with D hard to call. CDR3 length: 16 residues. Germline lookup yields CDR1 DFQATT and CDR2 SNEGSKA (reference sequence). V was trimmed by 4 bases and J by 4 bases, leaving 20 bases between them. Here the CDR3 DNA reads TGCAGTGCTATTCAGGTCGAGGGCCTCTTAAATCAGCCCCAGCATTTT. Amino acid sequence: CSAIQVEGLLNQPQHF.

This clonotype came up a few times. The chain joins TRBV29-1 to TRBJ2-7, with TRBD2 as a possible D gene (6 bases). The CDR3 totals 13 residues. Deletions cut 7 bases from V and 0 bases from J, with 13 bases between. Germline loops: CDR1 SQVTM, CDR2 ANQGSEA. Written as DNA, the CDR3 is TGCAGCGGTTTAGCGGTTAGCTCCTACGAGCAGTACTTC. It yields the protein CSGLAVSSYEQYF.

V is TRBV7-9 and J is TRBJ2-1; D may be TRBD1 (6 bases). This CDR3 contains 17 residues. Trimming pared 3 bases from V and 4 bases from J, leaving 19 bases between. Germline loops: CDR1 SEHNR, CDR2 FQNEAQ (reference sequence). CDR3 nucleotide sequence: TGTGCCAGCAGCTTCCTGAACAGGGCACCACCGTACAATGAGCAGTTCTTC. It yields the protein CASSFLNRAPPYNEQFF.

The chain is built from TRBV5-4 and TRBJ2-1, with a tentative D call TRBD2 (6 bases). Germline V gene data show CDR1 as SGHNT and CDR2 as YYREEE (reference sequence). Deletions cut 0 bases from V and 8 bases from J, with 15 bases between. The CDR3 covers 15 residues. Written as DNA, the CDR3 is TGTGCCAGCAGCTTGGCGGTCGGCGGGGATGATGAGCAGTTCTTC. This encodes CASSLAVGGDDEQFF. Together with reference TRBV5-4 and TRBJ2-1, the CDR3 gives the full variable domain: ETGVTQSPTHLIKTRGQQVTLRCSSQSGHNTVSWYQQALGQGPQFIFQYYREEENGRGNFPPRFSGLQFPNYSSELNVNALELDDSALYLCASSLAVGGDDEQFFGPGTRLTVL.

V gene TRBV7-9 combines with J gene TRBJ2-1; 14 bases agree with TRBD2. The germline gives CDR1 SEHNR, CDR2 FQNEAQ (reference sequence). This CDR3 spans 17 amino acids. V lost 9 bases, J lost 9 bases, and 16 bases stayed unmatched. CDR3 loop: CASPRNTTSGRVLEQFF. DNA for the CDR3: TGTGCCAGTCCCCGCAACACGACTAGCGGGAGGGTTCTTGAGCAGTTCTTC.

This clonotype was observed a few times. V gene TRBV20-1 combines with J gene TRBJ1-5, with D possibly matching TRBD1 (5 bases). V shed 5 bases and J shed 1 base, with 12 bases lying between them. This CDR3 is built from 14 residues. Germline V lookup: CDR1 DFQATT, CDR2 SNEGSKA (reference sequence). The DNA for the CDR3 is TGCAGTGCTGTTGACAGCGGAAGCAATCAGCCCCAGCATTTT. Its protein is CSAVDSGSNQPQHF.

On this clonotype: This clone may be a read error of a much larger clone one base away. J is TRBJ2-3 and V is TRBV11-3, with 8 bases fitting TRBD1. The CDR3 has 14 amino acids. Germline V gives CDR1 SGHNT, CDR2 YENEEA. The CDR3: CAGSSRTGIDTQYF. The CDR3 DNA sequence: TGTGCCGGCAGCTCCCGGACAGGGATAGATACGCAGTATTTT.

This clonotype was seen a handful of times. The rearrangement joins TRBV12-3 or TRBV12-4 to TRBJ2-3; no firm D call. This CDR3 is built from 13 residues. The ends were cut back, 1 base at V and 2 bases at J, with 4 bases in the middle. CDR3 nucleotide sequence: TGTGCCAGCAGTTTAGGGGCCACAGATACGCAGTATTTT. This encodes CASSLGATDTQYF.

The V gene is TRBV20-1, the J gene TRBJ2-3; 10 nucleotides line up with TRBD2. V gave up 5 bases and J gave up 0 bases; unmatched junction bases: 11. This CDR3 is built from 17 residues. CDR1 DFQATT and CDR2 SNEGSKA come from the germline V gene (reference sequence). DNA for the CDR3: TGCAGTGCTCGCCCTTATAGCGGGGGGACTAGCACAGATACGCAGTATTTT. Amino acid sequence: CSARPYSGGTSTDTQYF.

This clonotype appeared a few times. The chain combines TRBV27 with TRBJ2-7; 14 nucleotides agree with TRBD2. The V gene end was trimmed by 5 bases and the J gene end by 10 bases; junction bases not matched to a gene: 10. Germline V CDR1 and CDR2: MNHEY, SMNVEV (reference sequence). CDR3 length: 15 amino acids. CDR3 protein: CASSPETGLAGEQYF. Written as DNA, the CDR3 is TGTGCCAGCAGTCCAGAAACGGGACTAGCGGGAGAACAGTACTTC.